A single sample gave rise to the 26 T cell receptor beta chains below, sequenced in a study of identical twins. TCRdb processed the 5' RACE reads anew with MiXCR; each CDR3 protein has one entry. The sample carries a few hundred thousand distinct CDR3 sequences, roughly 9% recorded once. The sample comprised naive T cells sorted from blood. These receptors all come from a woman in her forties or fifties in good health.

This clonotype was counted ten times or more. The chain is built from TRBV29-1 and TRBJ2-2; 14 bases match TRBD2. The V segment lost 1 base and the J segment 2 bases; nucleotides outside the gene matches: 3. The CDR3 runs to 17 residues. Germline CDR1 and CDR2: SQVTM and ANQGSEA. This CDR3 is CSVEGTSGRSNTGELFF. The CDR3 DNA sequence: TGCAGCGTTGAAGGGACTAGCGGGAGGTCTAACACCGGGGAGCTGTTTTTT.

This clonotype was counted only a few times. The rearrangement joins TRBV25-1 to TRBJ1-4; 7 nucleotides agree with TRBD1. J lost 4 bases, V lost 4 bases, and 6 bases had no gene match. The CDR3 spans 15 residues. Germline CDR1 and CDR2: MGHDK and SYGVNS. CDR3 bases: TGTGCCAGCAGTGCACAGGGGCGGGGTAATGAAAAACTGTTTTTT. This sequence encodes CASSAQGRGNEKLFF.

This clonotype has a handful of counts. Written as DNA, the CDR3 is TGTGCCAGCAGCCAGACAGGTTTAGCGGGAGTTATCGGGGAGCTGTTTTTT. Translated, it gives CASSQTGLAGVIGELFF. The chain joins TRBV7-2 to TRBJ2-2; 9 bases agree with TRBD2. The CDR3 contains 17 residues. CDR1 and CDR2 from the germline V gene are SGHTA and FQGNSA. The V and J ends lost 5 bases and 7 bases, in that order; junction bases with no gene match: 14.

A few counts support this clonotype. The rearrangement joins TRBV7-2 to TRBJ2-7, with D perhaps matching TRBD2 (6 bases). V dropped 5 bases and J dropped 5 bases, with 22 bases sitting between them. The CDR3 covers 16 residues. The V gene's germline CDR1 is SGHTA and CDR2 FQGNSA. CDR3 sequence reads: CASSPKNGMWRDEQYF. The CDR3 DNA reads TGTGCCAGCAGCCCCAAAAACGGGATGTGGAGGGACGAGCAGTACTTC.

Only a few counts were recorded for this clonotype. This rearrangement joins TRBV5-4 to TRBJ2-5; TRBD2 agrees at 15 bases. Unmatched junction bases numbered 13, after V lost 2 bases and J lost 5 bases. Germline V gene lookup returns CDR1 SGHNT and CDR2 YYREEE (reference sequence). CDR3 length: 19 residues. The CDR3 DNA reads TGTGCCAGCAGCTTCGGAATAGGGACTAGCGGGAGGTCTAGGGAGACCCAGTACTTC. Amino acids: CASSFGIGTSGRSRETQYF.

CDR3 residues: CASSSPGTGWTDTQYF. The CDR3 bases are TGTGCCAGCAGTTCGCCCGGGACAGGGTGGACAGATACGCAGTATTTT. The gene calls are TRBV12-3 or TRBV12-4 and TRBJ2-3; TRBD1 agrees at 9 bases. V shed 4 bases and J 3 bases; nucleotides not matched to a gene: 8. The CDR3 spans 16 residues.

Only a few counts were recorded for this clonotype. CDR3 in DNA: TGCGCCAGTCATAGCGGTCCCTCCGAAGACGGGGAGCTGTTTTTT. Amino acids: CASHSGPSEDGELFF. This chain uses TRBV4-1 with TRBJ2-2; tentatively, D is TRBD2 (6 bases). V lost 9 bases to trimming and J lost 7 bases, with 21 bases between them. CDR3 size: 15 residues. Germline V gene sequence: CDR1 MGHRA, CDR2 YSYEKL.

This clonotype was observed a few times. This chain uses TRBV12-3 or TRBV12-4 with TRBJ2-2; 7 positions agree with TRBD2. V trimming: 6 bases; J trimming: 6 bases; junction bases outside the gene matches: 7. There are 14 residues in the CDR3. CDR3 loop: CASRPGLVSGELFF. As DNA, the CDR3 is TGTGCCAGCAGGCCTGGACTAGTTTCCGGGGAGCTGTTTTTT.

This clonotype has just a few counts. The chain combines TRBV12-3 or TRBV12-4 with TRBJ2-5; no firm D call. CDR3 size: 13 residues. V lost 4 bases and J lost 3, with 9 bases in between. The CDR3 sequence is CASSYWPEETQYF. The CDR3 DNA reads TGTGCCAGCAGTTACTGGCCAGAAGAGACCCAGTACTTC.

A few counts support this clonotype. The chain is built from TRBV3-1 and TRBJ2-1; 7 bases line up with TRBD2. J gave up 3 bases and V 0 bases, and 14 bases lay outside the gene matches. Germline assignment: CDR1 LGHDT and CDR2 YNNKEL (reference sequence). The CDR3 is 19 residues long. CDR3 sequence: CASSQDGGGSGTYYNEQFF. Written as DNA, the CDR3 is TGTGCCAGCAGCCAAGATGGGGGGGGGAGCGGGACTTACTACAATGAGCAGTTCTTC.

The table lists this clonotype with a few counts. CDR3 sequence (DNA): TGTGCCAGCAGTCCACTAGCGGGAGGGCGCAATGAGCAGTTCTTC. Translation: CASSPLAGGRNEQFF. This chain joins TRBV12-3 or TRBV12-4 and TRBJ2-1, with 13 nucleotides matching TRBD2. This CDR3 comprises 15 residues. With V trimmed by 5 bases and J by 6 bases, 4 bases remained unmatched.

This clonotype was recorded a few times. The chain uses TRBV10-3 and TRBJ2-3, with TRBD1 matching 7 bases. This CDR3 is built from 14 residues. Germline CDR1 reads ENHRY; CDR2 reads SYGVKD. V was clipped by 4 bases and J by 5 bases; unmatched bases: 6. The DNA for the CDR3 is TGTGCCATCAGTGTAATAGGGGGCGGAGATACGCAGTATTTT. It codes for CAISVIGGGDTQYF.

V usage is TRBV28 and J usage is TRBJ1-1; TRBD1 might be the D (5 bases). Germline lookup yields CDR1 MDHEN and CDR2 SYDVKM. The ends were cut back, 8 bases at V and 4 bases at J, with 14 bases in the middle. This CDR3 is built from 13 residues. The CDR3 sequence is CASRPPGPTEAFF. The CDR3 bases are TGTGCCAGCCGACCTCCGGGACCCACTGAAGCTTTCTTT.

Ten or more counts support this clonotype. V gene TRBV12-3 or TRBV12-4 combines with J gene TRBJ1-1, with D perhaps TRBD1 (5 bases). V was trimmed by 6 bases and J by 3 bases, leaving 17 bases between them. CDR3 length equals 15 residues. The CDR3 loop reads CASRGEGGFYTEAFF. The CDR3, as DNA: TGTGCCAGCAGGGGGGAAGGAGGGTTCTACACTGAAGCTTTCTTT.

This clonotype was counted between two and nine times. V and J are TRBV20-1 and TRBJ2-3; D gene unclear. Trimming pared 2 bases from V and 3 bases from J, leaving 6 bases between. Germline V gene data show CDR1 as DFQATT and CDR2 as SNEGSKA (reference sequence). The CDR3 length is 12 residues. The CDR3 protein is CSARPDTDTQYF. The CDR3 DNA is TGCAGTGCTAGACCTGATACAGATACGCAGTATTTT.

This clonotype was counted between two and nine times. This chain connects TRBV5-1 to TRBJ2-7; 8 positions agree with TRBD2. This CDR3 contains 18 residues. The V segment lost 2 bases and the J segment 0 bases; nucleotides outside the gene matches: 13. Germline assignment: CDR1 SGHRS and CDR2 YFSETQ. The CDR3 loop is CASSLRSGTPQSSYEQYF. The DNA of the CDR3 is TGCGCCAGCAGCTTACGTAGCGGGACACCACAGAGCTCCTACGAGCAGTACTTC.

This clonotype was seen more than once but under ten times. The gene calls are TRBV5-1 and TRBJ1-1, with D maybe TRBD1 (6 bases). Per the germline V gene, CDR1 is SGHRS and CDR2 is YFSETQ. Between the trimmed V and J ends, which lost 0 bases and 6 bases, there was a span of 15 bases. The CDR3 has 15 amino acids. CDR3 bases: TGCGCCAGCAGCTTGGTACAGGGTGTAGCGGCTGAAGCTTTCTTT. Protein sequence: CASSLVQGVAAEAFF. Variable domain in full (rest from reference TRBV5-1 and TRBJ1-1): KAGVTQTPRYLIKTRGQQVTLSCSPISGHRSVSWYQQTPGQGLQFLFEYFSETQRNKGNFPGRFSGRQFSNSRSEMNVSTLELGDSALYLCASSLVQGVAAEAFFGQGTRLTVV.

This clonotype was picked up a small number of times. CDR3 loop: CASRKGQDTGELFF. The CDR3 DNA reads TGTGCCAGCAGAAAAGGACAGGACACCGGGGAGCTGTTTTTT. The chain combines TRBV7-9 with TRBJ2-2, with TRBD1 identical over 7 bases. Unmatched junction bases numbered 4, after V lost 6 bases and J lost 3 bases. This CDR3 has 14 residues. Per the germline V gene, CDR1 is SEHNR and CDR2 is FQNEAQ (reference sequence).

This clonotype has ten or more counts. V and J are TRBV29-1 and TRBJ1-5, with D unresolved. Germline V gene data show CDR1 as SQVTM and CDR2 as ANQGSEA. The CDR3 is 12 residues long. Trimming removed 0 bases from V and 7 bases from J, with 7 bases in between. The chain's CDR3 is CSVEDPGQPQHF. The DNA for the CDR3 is TGCAGCGTTGAAGACCCGGGGCAGCCCCAGCATTTT.

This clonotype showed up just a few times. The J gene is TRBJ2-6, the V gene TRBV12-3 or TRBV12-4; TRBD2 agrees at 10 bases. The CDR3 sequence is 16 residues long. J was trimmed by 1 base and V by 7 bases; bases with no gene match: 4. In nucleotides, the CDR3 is TGTGCCAGCACAAAGACTAGCGGGTCTGGGGCCAACGTCCTGACTTTC. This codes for CASTKTSGSGANVLTF.

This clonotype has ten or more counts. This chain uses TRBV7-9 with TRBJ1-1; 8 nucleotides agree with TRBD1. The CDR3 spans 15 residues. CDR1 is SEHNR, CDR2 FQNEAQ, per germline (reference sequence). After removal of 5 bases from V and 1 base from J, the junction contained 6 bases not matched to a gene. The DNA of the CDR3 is TGTGCCAGCAGCGACAGGGGTATACCGAACACTGAAGCTTTCTTT. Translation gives CASSDRGIPNTEAFF. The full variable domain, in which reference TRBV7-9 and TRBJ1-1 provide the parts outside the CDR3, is DTGVSQNPRHKITKRGQNVTFRCDPISEHNRLYWYRQTLGQGPEFLTYFQNEAQLEKSRLLSDRFSAERPKGSFSTLEIQRTEQGDSAMYLCASSDRGIPNTEAFFGQGTRLTVV.

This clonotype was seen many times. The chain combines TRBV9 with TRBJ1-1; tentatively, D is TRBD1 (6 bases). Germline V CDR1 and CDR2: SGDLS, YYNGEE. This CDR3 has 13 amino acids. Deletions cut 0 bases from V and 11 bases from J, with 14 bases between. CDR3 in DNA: TGTGCCAGCAGCGTAGAAGGGGGAGGGGATGCTTTCTTT. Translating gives CASSVEGGGDAFF.

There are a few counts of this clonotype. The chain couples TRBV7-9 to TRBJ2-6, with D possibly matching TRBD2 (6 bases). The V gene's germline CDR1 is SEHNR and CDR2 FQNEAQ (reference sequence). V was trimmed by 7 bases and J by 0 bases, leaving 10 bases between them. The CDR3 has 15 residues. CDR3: CASTGGSSGANVLTF. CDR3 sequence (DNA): TGTGCCAGCACCGGAGGGAGCTCTGGGGCCAACGTCCTGACTTTC.

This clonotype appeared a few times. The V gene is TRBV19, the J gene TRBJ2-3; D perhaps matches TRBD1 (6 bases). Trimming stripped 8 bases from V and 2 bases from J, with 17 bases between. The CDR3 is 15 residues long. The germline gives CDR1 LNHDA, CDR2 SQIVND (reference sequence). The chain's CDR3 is CASASARGVTDTQYF. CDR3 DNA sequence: TGTGCCAGTGCCTCGGCCAGGGGAGTCACAGATACGCAGTATTTT.

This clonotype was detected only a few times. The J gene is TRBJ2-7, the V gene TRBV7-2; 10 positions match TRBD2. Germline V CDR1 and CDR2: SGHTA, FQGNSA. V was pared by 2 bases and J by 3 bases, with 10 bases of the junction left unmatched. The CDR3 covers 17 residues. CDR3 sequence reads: CASSLLAGGPPDYEQYF. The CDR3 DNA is TGTGCCAGCAGCTTATTAGCGGGAGGCCCCCCCGACTACGAGCAGTACTTC. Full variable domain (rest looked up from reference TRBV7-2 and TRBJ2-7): GAGVSQSPSNKVTEKGKDVELRCDPISGHTALYWYRQSLGQGLEFLIYFQGNSAPDKSGLPSDRFSAERTGGSVSTLTIQRTQQEDSAVYLCASSLLAGGPPDYEQYFGPGTRLTVT.

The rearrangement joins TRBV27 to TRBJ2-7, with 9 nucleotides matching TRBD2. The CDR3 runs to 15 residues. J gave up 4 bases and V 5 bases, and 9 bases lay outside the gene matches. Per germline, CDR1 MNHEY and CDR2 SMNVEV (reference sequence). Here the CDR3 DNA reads TGTGCCAGCAGTCCCAATCGACTAGCGGAATACGAGCAGTACGTC. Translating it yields CASSPNRLAEYEQYV.